The 2 T cell receptor beta chains reported below all come from one sample, sequenced in a study of shared clonotypes between healthy human individuals. Cells designated naive CD8 were CD45RO-negative and were positively selected for CCR7, with terminally differentiated effector memory CD45RA+ cells excluded. Here immunoSEQ multiplex PCR was the method, and the copy in TCRdb shows in-frame clones only, minus some. The sample consists of about 2.1 million clones, roughly 91% of them appearing once. Material: naive CD8+ T cells from PBMCs. These receptors originate from a man aged 18 to 30 in good health. Some clones in this sample may be carry-over from other donors' samples.

The gene calls are TRBV27 and TRBJ2-7; D is unclear. CDR1 is MNHEY, CDR2 SMNVEV, per germline (reference sequence). Trimming removed 3 bases at V and 1 base at J, with 10 bases between. The CDR3 totals 14 residues. CDR3 region: CASSFVRSSYEQYF. CDR3 DNA sequence: TGTGCCAGCAGTTTCGTCCGTAGTTCCTACGAGCAGTACTTC.

The rearrangement links TRBV4-3 to TRBJ2-5; D call uncertain. Per germline, CDR1 LGHNA and CDR2 YSLEER. The CDR3 length is 14 residues. V lost 1 base, J lost 1 base, and 7 bases lay in between. The CDR3 protein is CASSQARTQETQYF. For the CDR3, the DNA is TGCGCCAGCAGCCAAGCGCGGACCCAAGAGACCCAGTACTTC.